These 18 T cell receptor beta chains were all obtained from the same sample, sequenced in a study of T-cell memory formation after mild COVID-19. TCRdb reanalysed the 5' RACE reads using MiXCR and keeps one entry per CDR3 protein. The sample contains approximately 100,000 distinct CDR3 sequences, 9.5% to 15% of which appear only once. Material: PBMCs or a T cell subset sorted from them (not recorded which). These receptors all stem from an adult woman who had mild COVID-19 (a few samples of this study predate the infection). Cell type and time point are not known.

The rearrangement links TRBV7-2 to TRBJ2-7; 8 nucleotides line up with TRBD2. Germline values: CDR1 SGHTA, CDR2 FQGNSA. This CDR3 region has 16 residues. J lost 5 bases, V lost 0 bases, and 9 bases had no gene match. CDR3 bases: TGTGCCAGCAGCTTAGCATTGGGGAGCGGGAGAGACGAGCAGTACTTC. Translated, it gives CASSLALGSGRDEQYF.

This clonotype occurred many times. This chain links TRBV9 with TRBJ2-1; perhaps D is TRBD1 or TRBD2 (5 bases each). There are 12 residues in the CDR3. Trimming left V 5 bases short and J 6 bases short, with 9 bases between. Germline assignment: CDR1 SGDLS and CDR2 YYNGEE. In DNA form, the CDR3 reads TGTGCCAGCAGGGGACCGGGCAATGAGCAGTTCTTC. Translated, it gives CASRGPGNEQFF. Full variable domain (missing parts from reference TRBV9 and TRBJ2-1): DSGVTQTPKHLITATGQRVTLRCSPRSGDLSVYWYQQSLDQGLQFLIQYYNGEERAKGNILERFSAQQFPDLHSELNLSSLELGDSALYFCASRGPGNEQFFGPGTRLTVL.

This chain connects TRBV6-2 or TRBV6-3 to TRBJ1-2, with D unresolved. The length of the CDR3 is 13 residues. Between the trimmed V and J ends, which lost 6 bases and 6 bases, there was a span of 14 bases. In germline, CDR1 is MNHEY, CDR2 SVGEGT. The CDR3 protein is CASSSRVVDGYTF. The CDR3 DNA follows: TGTGCCAGCAGCTCGAGGGTTGTTGATGGCTACACCTTC.

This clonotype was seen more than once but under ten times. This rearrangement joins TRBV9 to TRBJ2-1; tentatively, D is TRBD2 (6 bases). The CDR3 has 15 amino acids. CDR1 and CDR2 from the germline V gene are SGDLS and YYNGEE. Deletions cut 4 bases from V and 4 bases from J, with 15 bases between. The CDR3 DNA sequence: TGTGCCAGCAGCCAACCTAGCGCGGGGTACAATGAGCAGTTCTTC. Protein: CASSQPSAGYNEQFF.

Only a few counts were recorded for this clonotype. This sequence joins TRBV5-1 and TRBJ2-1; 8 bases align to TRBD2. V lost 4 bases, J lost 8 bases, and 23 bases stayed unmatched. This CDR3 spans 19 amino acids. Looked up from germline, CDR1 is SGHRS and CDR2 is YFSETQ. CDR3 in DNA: TGCGCCAGCAGCGTAGGCTGGGGGTCCCTAGCGGGTCCATGGGATGAGCAGTTCTTC. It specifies CASSVGWGSLAGPWDEQFF. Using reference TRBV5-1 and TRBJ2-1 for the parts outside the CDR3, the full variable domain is KAGVTQTPRYLIKTRGQQVTLSCSPISGHRSVSWYQQTPGQGLQFLFEYFSETQRNKGNFPGRFSGRQFSNSRSEMNVSTLELGDSALYLCASSVGWGSLAGPWDEQFFGPGTRLTVL.

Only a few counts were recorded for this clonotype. The CDR3 protein is CASSDHPLAGGPSEQYF. Here the CDR3 DNA reads TGTGCCAGCAGTGACCACCCACTAGCGGGAGGGCCGAGTGAGCAGTACTTC. This chain joins TRBV6-1 and TRBJ2-7; TRBD2 agrees at 13 bases. Trimming cost V 3 bases and J 7 bases; bases outside gene matches: 12. Germline V lookup: CDR1 MNHNS, CDR2 SASEGT. The CDR3 contains 17 residues.

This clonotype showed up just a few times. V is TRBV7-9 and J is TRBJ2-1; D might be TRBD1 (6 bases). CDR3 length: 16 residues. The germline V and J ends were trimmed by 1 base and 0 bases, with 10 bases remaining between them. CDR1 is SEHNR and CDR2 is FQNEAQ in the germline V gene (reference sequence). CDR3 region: CASSLGLGASYNEQFF. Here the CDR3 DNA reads TGTGCCAGCAGCTTAGGGTTGGGGGCCTCCTACAATGAGCAGTTCTTC. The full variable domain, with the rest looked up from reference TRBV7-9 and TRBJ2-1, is DTGVSQNPRHKITKRGQNVTFRCDPISEHNRLYWYRQTLGQGPEFLTYFQNEAQLEKSRLLSDRFSAERPKGSFSTLEIQRTEQGDSAMYLCASSLGLGASYNEQFFGPGTRLTVL.

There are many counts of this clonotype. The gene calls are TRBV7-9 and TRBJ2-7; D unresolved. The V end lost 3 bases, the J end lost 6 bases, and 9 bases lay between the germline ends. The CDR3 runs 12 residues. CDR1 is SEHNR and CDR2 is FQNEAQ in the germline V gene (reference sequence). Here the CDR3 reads CASSLAGSEQYF. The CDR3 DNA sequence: TGTGCCAGCAGCTTGGCAGGATCCGAGCAGTACTTC.

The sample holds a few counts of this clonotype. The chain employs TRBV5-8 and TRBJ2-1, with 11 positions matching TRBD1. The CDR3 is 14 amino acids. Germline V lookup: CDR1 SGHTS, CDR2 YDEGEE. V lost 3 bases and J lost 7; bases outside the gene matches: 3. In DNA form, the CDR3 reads TGTGCCAGCAGCTCCGGGACAGGGGGGAATGAGCAGTTCTTC. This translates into CASSSGTGGNEQFF.

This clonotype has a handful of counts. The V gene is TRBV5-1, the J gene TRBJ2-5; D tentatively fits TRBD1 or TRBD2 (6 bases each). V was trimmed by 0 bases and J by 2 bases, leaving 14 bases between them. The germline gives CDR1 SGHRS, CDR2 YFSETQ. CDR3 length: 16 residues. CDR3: CASSLDGGWEQETQYF. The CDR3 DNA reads TGCGCCAGCAGCTTGGACGGGGGCTGGGAACAAGAGACCCAGTACTTC.

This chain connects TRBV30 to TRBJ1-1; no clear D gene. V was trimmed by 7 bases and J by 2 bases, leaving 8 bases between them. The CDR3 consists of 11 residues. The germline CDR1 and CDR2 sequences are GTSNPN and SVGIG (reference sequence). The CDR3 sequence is CAFLRNTEAFF. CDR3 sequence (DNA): TGTGCCTTCCTCCGAAACACTGAAGCTTTCTTT. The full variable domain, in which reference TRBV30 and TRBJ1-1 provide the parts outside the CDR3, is SQTIHQWPATLVQPVGSPLSLECTVEGTSNPNLYWYRQAAGRGLQLLFYSVGIGQISSEVPQNLSASRPQDRQFILSSKKLLLSDSGFYLCAFLRNTEAFFGQGTRLTVV.

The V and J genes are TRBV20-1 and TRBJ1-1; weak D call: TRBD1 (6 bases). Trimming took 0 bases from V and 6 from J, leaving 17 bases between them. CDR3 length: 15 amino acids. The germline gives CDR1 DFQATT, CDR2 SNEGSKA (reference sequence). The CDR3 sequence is CSARDLGAGAAEAFF. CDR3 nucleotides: TGCAGTGCTAGAGATTTAGGGGCAGGGGCGGCTGAAGCTTTCTTT.

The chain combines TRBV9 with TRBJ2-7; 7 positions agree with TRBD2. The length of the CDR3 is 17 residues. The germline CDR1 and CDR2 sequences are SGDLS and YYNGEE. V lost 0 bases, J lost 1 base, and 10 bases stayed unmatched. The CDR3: CASSVEGRAGISYEQYF. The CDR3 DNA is TGTGCCAGCAGCGTAGAAGGGAGGGCCGGGATATCCTACGAGCAGTACTTC. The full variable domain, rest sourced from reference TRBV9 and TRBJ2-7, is DSGVTQTPKHLITATGQRVTLRCSPRSGDLSVYWYQQSLDQGLQFLIQYYNGEERAKGNILERFSAQQFPDLHSELNLSSLELGDSALYFCASSVEGRAGISYEQYFGPGTRLTVT.

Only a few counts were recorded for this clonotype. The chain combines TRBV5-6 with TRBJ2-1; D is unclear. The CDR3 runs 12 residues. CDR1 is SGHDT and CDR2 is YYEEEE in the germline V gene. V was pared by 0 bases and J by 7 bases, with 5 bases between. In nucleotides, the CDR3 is TGTGCCAGCAGCTTGGTCCTGAATGAGCAGTTCTTC. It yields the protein CASSLVLNEQFF.

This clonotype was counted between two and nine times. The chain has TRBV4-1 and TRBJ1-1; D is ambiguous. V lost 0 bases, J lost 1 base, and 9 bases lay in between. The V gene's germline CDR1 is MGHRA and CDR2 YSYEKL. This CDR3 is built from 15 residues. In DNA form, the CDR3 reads TGCGCCAGCAGCCAAGAGGCTAGGTGGAACACTGAAGCTTTCTTT. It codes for CASSQEARWNTEAFF.

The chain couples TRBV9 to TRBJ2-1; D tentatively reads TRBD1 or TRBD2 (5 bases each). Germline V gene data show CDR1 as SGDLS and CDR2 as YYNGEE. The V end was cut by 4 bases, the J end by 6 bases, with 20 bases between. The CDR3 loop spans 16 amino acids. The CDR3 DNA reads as TGTGCCAGCAGCTCATGGACGGGACGTACCGGCAATGAGCAGTTCTTC. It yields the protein CASSSWTGRTGNEQFF.

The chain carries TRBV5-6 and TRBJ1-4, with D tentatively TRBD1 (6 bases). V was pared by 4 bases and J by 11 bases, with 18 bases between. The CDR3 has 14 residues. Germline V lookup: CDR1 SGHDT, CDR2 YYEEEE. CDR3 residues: CASSPTGTTDKLFF. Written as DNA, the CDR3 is TGTGCCAGCAGCCCTACCGGGACAACGGACAAACTGTTTTTT.

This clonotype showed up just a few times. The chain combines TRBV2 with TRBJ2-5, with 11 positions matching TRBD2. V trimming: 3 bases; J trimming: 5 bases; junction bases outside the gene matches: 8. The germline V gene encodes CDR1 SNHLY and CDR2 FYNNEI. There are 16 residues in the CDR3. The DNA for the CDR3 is TGTGCCAGCAGTGACGGCTCAGCTAGCGGGGGGGAGACCCAGTACTTC. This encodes CASSDGSASGGETQYF.